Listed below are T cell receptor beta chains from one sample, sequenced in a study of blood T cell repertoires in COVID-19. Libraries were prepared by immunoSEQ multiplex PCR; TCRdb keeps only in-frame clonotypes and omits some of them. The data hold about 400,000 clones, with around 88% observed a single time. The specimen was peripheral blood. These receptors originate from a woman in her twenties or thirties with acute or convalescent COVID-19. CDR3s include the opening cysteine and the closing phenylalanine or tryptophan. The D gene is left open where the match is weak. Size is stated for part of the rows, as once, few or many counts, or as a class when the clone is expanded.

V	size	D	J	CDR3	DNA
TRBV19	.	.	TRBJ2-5	CASSIGAGAQQETQYF	TGTGCCAGTAGTATTGGGGCGGGGGCCCAACAAGAGACCCAGTACTTC
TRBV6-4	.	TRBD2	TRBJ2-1	CASSEVAGVYNEQFF	TGTGCCAGCAGTGAGGTAGCGGGGGTATACAATGAGCAGTTCTTC
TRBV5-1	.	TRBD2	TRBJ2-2	CASSFQFSGTGELFF	TGCGCCAGCAGCTTCCAGTTTAGCGGGACCGGGGAGCTGTTTTTT
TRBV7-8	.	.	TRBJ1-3	CASSLARSGNTIYF	TGTGCCAGCAGCTTAGCGAGATCTGGAAACACCATATATTTT
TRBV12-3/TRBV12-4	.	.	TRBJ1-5	CASSTRGQPQHF	TGTGCCAGCAGCACGCGGGGTCAGCCCCAGCATTTT
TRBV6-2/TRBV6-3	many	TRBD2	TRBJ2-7	CASSYRTSGGYEQYF	TGTGCCAGCAGTTACAGGACTAGCGGGGGGTACGAGCAGTACTTC
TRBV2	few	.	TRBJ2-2	CASSERRGGTGELFF	TGTGCCAGCAGTGAACGGCGGGGCGGCACCGGGGAGCTGTTTTTT
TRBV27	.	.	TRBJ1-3	CASSPPGGSSGNTIYF	TGTGCCAGCAGCCCCCCGGGTGGTAGCTCTGGAAACACCATATATTTT
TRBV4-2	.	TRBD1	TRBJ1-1	CASSGGQGRTEAFF	TGTGCCAGCAGCGGGGGACAGGGGAGAACTGAAGCTTTCTTT
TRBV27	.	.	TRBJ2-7	CASSHSYEQYF	TGTGCCAGCAGTCACTCCTACGAGCAGTACTTC
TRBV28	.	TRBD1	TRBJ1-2	CASRTGQGVGGYTF	TGTGCCAGCAGAACAGGACAGGGGGTGGGTGGCTACACCTTC
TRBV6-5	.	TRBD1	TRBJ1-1	CASRATGRTEAFF	TGTGCCAGCAGAGCGACAGGGAGAACTGAAGCTTTCTTT
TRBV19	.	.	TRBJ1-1	CASRTAATEAFF	TGTGCCAGTAGAACCGCGGCCACTGAAGCTTTCTTT
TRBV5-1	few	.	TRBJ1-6	CASRASSGNNSPLHF	TGCGCCAGCAGGGCCTCCAGCGGTAATAATTCACCCCTCCACTTT
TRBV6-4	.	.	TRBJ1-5	CASSDLTVLRGRRIPYSNQPQHF	TGTGCCAGCAGTGACCTAACGGTACTCAGGGGCAGGCGAATACCTTATAGCAATCAGCCCCAGCATTTT
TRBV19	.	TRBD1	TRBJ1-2	CASSDRDRLNYGYTF	TGTGCCAGTAGTGACCGGGACAGGTTAAACTATGGCTACACCTTC
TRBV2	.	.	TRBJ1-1	CASTTWEAEAFF	TGTGCCAGCACCACGTGGGAGGCTGAAGCTTTCTTT
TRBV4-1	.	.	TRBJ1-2	CASSQDNRLWGGYTF	TGCGCCAGCAGCCAAGATAATCGACTATGGGGAGGCTACACCTTC